Listed here are 25 T cell receptor beta chains from one sample, sequenced in a study of metastatic and nonmetastatic thyroid tumors (dated by TCRdb to 2018 to 2020). Library creation used PCR. The run used an Illumina HiSeq 4000. TCRdb reworked the public reads: Q25 trimming with fastp, MiXCR clone assembly, productive beta chains retained. For this sample the table gives tens of thousands of clones, of which roughly 19% were detected only once. The biggest ten clones account for about 20% of the sample. Before undergoing thyroid surgery, none of the patients had been given any kind of treatment. Sequencing was carried out using blood. These receptors originate from a female donor with papillary thyroid cancer or a benign thyroid nodule (not recorded which). Some clones in this sample may be carry-over from other donors' samples.

This clone was seen ten or more times. The chain joins TRBV7-9 to TRBJ1-4, with 9 nucleotides matching TRBD1. The V gene end was trimmed by 5 bases and the J gene end by 6 bases; junction bases not matched to a gene: 7. CDR1 is SEHNR and CDR2 is FQNEAQ in the germline V gene (reference sequence). This CDR3 spans 15 amino acids. Here the CDR3 reads CASSADRGSYEKLFF. CDR3 coding DNA: TGTGCCAGCAGCGCCGACAGGGGGTCGTATGAAAAACTGTTTTTT.

The rearrangement uses TRBV12-3 or TRBV12-4 and TRBJ1-6, with no clear D. V lost 2 bases to trimming and J lost 12 bases, with 8 bases between them. This CDR3 region has 12 residues. The chain's CDR3 is CASSLSSRPLHF. CDR3 bases: TGTGCCAGCAGTTTAAGTTCGCGACCCCTCCACTTT.

This clone was seen at least ten times. This chain links TRBV7-2 with TRBJ1-5, with TRBD1 identical over 7 bases. Germline CDR1 is SGHTA and CDR2 is FQGNSA. J gave up 11 bases and V 0 bases, and 4 bases lay outside the gene matches. The CDR3 contains 13 residues. Here the CDR3 reads CASSLAKDRTQHF. Written as DNA, the CDR3 is TGTGCCAGCAGCTTAGCGAAGGACAGGACCCAGCATTTT.

This clone is judged medium-sized. The genes are TRBV19 and TRBJ1-5; possible D gene TRBD1, 5 bases. There are 15 residues in the CDR3. Trimming removed 2 bases from V and 0 bases from J, with 8 bases in between. From germline, CDR1 is LNHDA and CDR2 SQIVND (reference sequence). The CDR3 nucleotides are TGTGCCAGTAGTATAATAGGGGATAGCAATCAGCCCCAGCATTTT. Translation: CASSIIGDSNQPQHF.

The sample holds many counts of this clone. This sequence joins TRBV7-9 and TRBJ1-1; possibly TRBD1 for D (5 bases). Trimming cost V 5 bases and J 1 base, with 8 bases left between them. The germline CDR1 and CDR2 sequences are SEHNR and FQNEAQ (reference sequence). The length of the CDR3 is 13 residues. The chain's CDR3 is CASSGGTNTEAFF. CDR3 nucleotide sequence: TGTGCCAGCAGCGGGGGGACGAACACTGAAGCTTTCTTT.

This clone has ten or more counts. This sequence joins TRBV7-8 and TRBJ2-7, with 8 positions matching TRBD1. The CDR3 covers 15 residues. The ends lost 5 bases at V and 6 bases at J; junction bases unmatched: 12. Germline CDR1 SGHVS, CDR2 FQNEAQ. In nucleotides, the CDR3 is TGTGCCAGCAGCGCCAGGACAGGGAGTGGCGGCGAGCAGTACTTC. Its translation: CASSARTGSGGEQYF.

In its sample, this clone was seen many times. The chain couples TRBV29-1 to TRBJ1-2; TRBD1 matches 7 bases. Trimming cost V 3 bases and J 4 bases; bases outside gene matches: 11. The CDR3 runs 15 residues. Germline V gene data show CDR1 as SQVTM and CDR2 as ANQGSEA. CDR3 bases: TGCAGCGTTGACGTCTCGTCAGGGGGAGCCTATGGCTACACCTTC. Protein product: CSVDVSSGGAYGYTF.

The sample holds many counts of this clone. This chain joins TRBV6-1 and TRBJ1-5, with D uncertain. The CDR3 contains 14 residues. CDR1 is MNHNS, CDR2 SASEGT, per germline. The ends were cut back, 5 bases at V and 1 base at J, with 9 bases in the middle. CDR3 region: CASSLPGSNQPQHF. The CDR3 DNA follows: TGTGCCAGCAGTTTGCCGGGAAGCAATCAGCCCCAGCATTTT.

This clone was observed at least ten times. This rearrangement joins TRBV25-1 to TRBJ2-1; either TRBD1 or TRBD2 may supply D (5 bases each). Per germline, CDR1 MGHDK and CDR2 SYGVNS. The CDR3 runs 16 residues. The V end was cut by 5 bases, the J end by 9 bases, with 23 bases between. CDR3 DNA: TGTGCCAGCAGTCGGTCCGGGACGCCTCTGAGGACTGAGCAGTTCTTC. Its protein is CASSRSGTPLRTEQFF.

The table lists this clone with many counts. V usage is TRBV27 and J usage is TRBJ2-2, with D uncertain. V was pared by 8 bases and J by 4 bases, with 14 bases between. The CDR3 has 14 amino acids. The germline V gene encodes CDR1 MNHEY and CDR2 SMNVEV (reference sequence). CDR3 in amino acids: CASYGRISTGELFF. The CDR3, as DNA: TGTGCCAGCTACGGCAGGATAAGCACCGGGGAGCTGTTTTTT.

This clone was recorded many times. The chain has TRBV20-1 and TRBJ2-7; D is unclear. V gave up 3 bases and J gave up 5 bases, with 11 bases separating them. CDR1 is DFQATT, CDR2 SNEGSKA, per germline (reference sequence). This CDR3 comprises 12 residues. CDR3 amino acids: CSARANPNEQYF. The CDR3 nucleotides read TGCAGTGCTAGGGCAAACCCTAACGAGCAGTACTTC.

This clone was picked up many times. The chain uses TRBV12-3 or TRBV12-4 and TRBJ1-2; D is undetermined. Trimming cost V 10 bases and J 4 bases, with 13 bases left between them. This CDR3 is built from 12 residues. The CDR3 region has the DNA TGTGCCACCAGCCCTGGAGGCTATGGCTACACCTTC. It codes for CATSPGGYGYTF.

The chain combines TRBV11-2 with TRBJ1-5; D unclear. CDR1 is SGHAT, CDR2 FQNNGV, per germline. V lost 0 bases and J 3 bases, leaving 9 bases between the germline ends. This CDR3 is 15 amino acids long. The CDR3: CASSLEGLPNQPQHF. CDR3 nucleotides: TGTGCCAGCAGCTTAGAAGGGTTACCCAATCAGCCCCAGCATTTT.

The V gene is TRBV18, the J gene TRBJ2-2; D not resolved. From germline, CDR1 is KGHSH and CDR2 LQKENI. The CDR3 runs to 12 residues. Trimming stripped 6 bases from V and 1 base from J, with 3 bases between. This chain's CDR3 is CASSRNTGELFF. Here the CDR3 DNA reads TGTGCCAGCTCCAGGAACACCGGGGAGCTGTTTTTT.

This clone occurred many times. The chain combines TRBV7-2 with TRBJ1-5, with D possibly TRBD1 on 6 matching bases. Germline V gene sequence: CDR1 SGHTA, CDR2 FQGNSA. CDR3 length: 14 residues. V was cut by 2 bases and J by 1 base, with 6 bases left in between. Here the CDR3 DNA reads TGTGCCAGCAGCTTACAGGGGAGCAATCAGCCCCAGCATTTT. This codes for CASSLQGSNQPQHF.

This clone was observed at least ten times. The rearrangement uses TRBV19 and TRBJ1-5, with a tentative D call TRBD1 (6 bases). Germline V gene data show CDR1 as LNHDA and CDR2 as SQIVND (reference sequence). Trimming pared 10 bases from V and 6 bases from J, leaving 19 bases between. The CDR3 loop spans 14 amino acids. Here the CDR3 reads CATRGQGLGQPQHF. The CDR3 DNA reads as TGTGCCACACGGGGGCAGGGGCTAGGTCAGCCCCAGCATTTT.

This clone occurred many times. The chain uses TRBV12-3 or TRBV12-4 and TRBJ1-4; 10 bases are shared with TRBD1. V shed 6 bases and J 5 bases; nucleotides not matched to a gene: 6. This CDR3 is built from 15 residues. The CDR3 DNA is TGTGCCAGCAGCAGGGACAGGGGATGGAATGAAAAACTGTTTTTT. Residues: CASSRDRGWNEKLFF.

This clone occurred a few times. This chain connects TRBV6-1 to TRBJ1-1; 7 bases are shared with TRBD1. Trimming took 0 bases from V and 4 from J; bases not matched to a gene: 2. Germline CDR1 and CDR2: MNHNS and SASEGT. This CDR3 is built from 14 residues. The CDR3 here is CASSEAYRGTEAFF. The CDR3 bases are TGTGCCAGCAGTGAAGCTTACAGGGGCACTGAAGCTTTCTTT.

This clone was detected a few times. The gene calls are TRBV19 and TRBJ1-6; D gene unclear. Germline-derived CDR1 and CDR2 are LNHDA and SQIVND (reference sequence). This CDR3 is built from 13 residues. The V gene lost 6 bases and the J gene lost 5 bases, with 8 bases spanning the gap. For the CDR3, the DNA is TGTGCCAGTAGGCAGCCGAATAATTCACCCCTCCACTTT. The encoded protein is CASRQPNNSPLHF.

There are many counts of this clone. The rearrangement uses TRBV7-9 and TRBJ2-5; TRBD1 agrees at 7 bases. The V and J ends lost 6 bases and 5 bases, in that order; junction bases with no gene match: 6. Germline V gives CDR1 SEHNR, CDR2 FQNEAQ (reference sequence). This CDR3 is 13 amino acids long. The CDR3 region is CASSQGVLETQYF. The CDR3 DNA reads as TGTGCCAGCAGTCAGGGGGTGCTGGAGACCCAGTACTTC.

Concerning this clone itself: Since no conserved phenylalanine or tryptophan closes the CDR3, a read error is the likely cause. The chain has TRBV12-3 or TRBV12-4 and TRBJ1-3; D gene uncertain. The CDR3 spans 11 residues. Deletions cut 6 bases from V and 6 bases from J, with 6 bases between. CDR3 sequence reads: CASSSLNTIYI. CDR3 in DNA: TGTGCCAGCAGCTCCCTAAACACCATATATATT.

This clone was seen ten or more times. The chain is built from TRBV20-1 and TRBJ2-7; D is tentatively TRBD1 or TRBD2 (5 bases each). CDR3 size: 14 residues. The germline CDR1 and CDR2 sequences are DFQATT and SNEGSKA (reference sequence). V dropped 1 base and J dropped 2 bases, with 12 bases sitting between them. CDR3 nucleotide sequence: TGCAGTGCTAGAGTCGGTGGGGGAGCCTACGAGCAGTACTTC. This gives the protein CSARVGGGAYEQYF.

The rearrangement joins TRBV20-1 to TRBJ2-1; TRBD2 aligns across 11 bases. CDR3 length equals 14 residues. V lost 5 bases, J lost 6 bases, and 6 bases stayed unmatched. Germline CDR1 DFQATT, CDR2 SNEGSKA (reference sequence). CDR3 nucleotide sequence: TGCAGTGCTGGAGCTAGCGGGGGGCCCAATGAGCAGTTCTTC. This sequence encodes CSAGASGGPNEQFF.

This clone has ten or more counts. The V gene is TRBV29-1, the J gene TRBJ1-5, with D possibly matching TRBD1 (6 bases). Germline loops: CDR1 SQVTM, CDR2 ANQGSEA. The CDR3 loop spans 15 amino acids. The V end was cut by 6 bases, the J end by 7 bases, with 22 bases between. CDR3 sequence: CSVSLRGRVWQPQHF. The DNA for the CDR3 is TGCAGCGTCTCATTGAGGGGGAGGGTTTGGCAGCCCCAGCATTTT.

This clone was found many times. The genes are TRBV27 and TRBJ2-3, with D maybe TRBD1 (6 bases). Germline lookup yields CDR1 MNHEY and CDR2 SMNVEV (reference sequence). The CDR3 has 16 residues. V was shortened by 2 bases and J by 0 bases, with 12 bases between the two germline ends. The chain's CDR3 is CASSLGTQVSTDTQYF. The CDR3 DNA follows: TGTGCCAGCAGTTTAGGGACACAAGTTAGCACAGATACGCAGTATTTT.